The clone carrying this T cell receptor beta chain has a single count. Just one base apart from a much larger clone, this may be a read error. TCRdb used MiXCR to reprocess the PCR reads, holding one entry per CDR3 protein. The sample includes 490,000 or so distinct CDR3 sequences, 20% to 25% of them seen just once. CDR3 length equals 14 residues. From germline, CDR1 is KGHDR and CDR2 SFDVKD. The data derive from a study of molecular identifiers for immune sequencing clone quantification. From roughly 21,000 to 960,000 sorted cells, naive CD8 libraries were generated with 10%, 30% or 50% RNA. Naive CD8 T cells were FACS-sorted by CD8+CD4-CCR7+CD45RA+ markers.

The chain employs TRBV24-1 and TRBJ2-5; 7 bases map to TRBD1. The receptor was derived from a human donor in good health. Some libraries in this study had Jurkat cell RNA spiked in. The sample consisted of naive CD8+ T cells from blood, with Jurkat cell RNA spiked in. Subset indicated: FACS-sorted CD8+CD4-CCR7+CD45RA+ naive T cells. The CDR3 coding sequence is TGTGCCATCAGTGATTGGGACAGTCAAGAGACCCAGTACTTC. Protein sequence: CAISDWDSQETQYF.